Listed below are T cell receptor beta chains from one sample, sequenced in a study of CD8+ T cells in alopecia areata. Repertoires were generated with immunoSEQ multiplex PCR, while TCRdb's copy carries only in-frame clones and drops some. The profile covers some 110,000 clones, with about three fifths appearing a single time and less than 15% taken by the ten largest. The source was CD8+ T cells sorted from blood, collected at week 24, from a patient treated with tofacitinib. These receptors were collected from a human donor with alopecia areata. Each CDR3 is given with its conserved first and last residue. A D gene is named only where the DNA matches it firmly. Clone sizes are given selectively: once, few, many, or a class where the clone is expanded.

J: TRBJ1-1; size: .; V: TRBV19; D: TRBD1; CDR3: CASSSLQGRAEAFF; DNA: TGTGCCAGTAGTAGCCTACAGGGGAGGGCTGAAGCTTTCTTT
J: TRBJ2-3; size: .; V: TRBV27; D: .; CDR3: CASSSSESTDTQYF; DNA: TGTGCCAGCAGTTCCTCGGAAAGCACAGATACGCAGTATTTT
J: TRBJ1-2; size: .; V: TRBV25-1; D: .; CDR3: CASTGGYGYTF; DNA: TGTGCCAGCACGGGCGGGTATGGCTACACCTTC
J: TRBJ2-2; size: few; V: TRBV9; D: .; CDR3: CASSSGQGNTGELFF; DNA: TGTGCCAGCAGCTCAGGGCAGGGGAACACCGGGGAGCTGTTTTTT
J: TRBJ2-7; size: .; V: TRBV7-9; D: .; CDR3: CASSSAFSNEQYF; DNA: TGTGCCAGCAGCTCTGCTTTCTCGAACGAGCAGTACTTC
J: TRBJ1-5; size: many; V: TRBV6-1; D: TRBD1; CDR3: CASSATGTGNQPQHF; DNA: TGTGCCAGCAGTGCCACCGGGACAGGAAATCAGCCCCAGCATTTT
J: TRBJ2-4; size: few; V: TRBV5-6; D: .; CDR3: CASSLEGEGKNIQYF; DNA: TGTGCCAGCAGCTTGGAGGGCGAGGGCAAAAACATTCAGTACTTC
J: TRBJ1-2; size: .; V: TRBV19; D: .; CDR3: CASSIRDNLLTDTF; DNA: TGTGCCAGTAGCATCCGGGACAACCTATTGACAGACACCTTC
J: TRBJ1-4; size: .; V: TRBV2; D: .; CDR3: CASSPSEKLFF; DNA: TGTGCCAGCAGCCCGAGTGAAAAACTGTTTTTT
J: TRBJ2-5; size: few; V: TRBV5-4; D: TRBD1; CDR3: CASSLWDRVRETQYF; DNA: TGTGCCAGCAGCCTATGGGACAGGGTGAGGGAGACCCAGTACTTC
J: TRBJ2-7; size: few; V: TRBV30; D: TRBD1; CDR3: CAWSLRPGQGYEQYF; DNA: TGTGCCTGGAGTCTCCGGCCGGGACAGGGCTACGAGCAGTACTTC
J: TRBJ2-7; size: .; V: TRBV27; D: .; CDR3: CASSSGGVGYEQYF; DNA: TGTGCCAGCAGTTCGGGTGGGGTGGGTTACGAGCAGTACTTC
J: TRBJ1-5; size: .; V: TRBV30; D: TRBD1; CDR3: CAWSWTGSNQPQHF; DNA: TGTGCCTGGAGCTGGACAGGGAGCAATCAGCCCCAGCATTTT
J: TRBJ2-3; size: .; V: TRBV5-1; D: .; CDR3: CASSLQGPDTQYF; DNA: TGCGCCAGCAGCTTGCAGGGCCCAGATACGCAGTATTTT
J: TRBJ2-3; size: .; V: TRBV27; D: .; CDR3: CASSLTGGGYTDTQYF; DNA: TGTGCCAGCAGTTTAACCGGGGGCGGGTACACAGATACGCAGTATTTT